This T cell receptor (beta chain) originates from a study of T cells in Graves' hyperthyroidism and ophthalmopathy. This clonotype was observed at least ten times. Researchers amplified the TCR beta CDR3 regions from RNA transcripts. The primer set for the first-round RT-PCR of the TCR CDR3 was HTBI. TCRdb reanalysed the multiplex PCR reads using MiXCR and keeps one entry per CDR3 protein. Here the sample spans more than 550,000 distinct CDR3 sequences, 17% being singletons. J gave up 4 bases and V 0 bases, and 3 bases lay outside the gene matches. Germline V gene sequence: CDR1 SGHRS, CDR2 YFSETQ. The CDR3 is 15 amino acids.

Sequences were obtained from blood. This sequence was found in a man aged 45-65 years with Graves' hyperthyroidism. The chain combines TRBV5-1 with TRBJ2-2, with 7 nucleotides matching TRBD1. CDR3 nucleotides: TGCGCCAGCAGCTTGGTCCCAGGGGGCACCGGGGAGCTGTTTTTT. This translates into CASSLVPGGTGELFF.